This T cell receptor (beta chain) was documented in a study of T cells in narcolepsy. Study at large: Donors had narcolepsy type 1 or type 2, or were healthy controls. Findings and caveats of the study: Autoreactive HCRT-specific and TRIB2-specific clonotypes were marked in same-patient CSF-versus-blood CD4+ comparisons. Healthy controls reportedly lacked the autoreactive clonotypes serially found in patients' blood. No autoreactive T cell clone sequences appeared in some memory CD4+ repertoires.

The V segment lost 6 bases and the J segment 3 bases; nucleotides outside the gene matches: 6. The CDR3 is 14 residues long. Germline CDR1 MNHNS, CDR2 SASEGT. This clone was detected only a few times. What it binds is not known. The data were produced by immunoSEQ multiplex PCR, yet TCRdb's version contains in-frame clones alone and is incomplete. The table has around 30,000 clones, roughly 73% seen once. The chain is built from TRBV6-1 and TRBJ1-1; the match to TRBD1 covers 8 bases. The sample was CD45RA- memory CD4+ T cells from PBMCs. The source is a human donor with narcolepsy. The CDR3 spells CASSSTGDYTEAFF. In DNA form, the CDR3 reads TGTGCCAGCAGCTCGACAGGGGACTACACTGAAGCTTTCTTT.